This T cell receptor beta chain was sequenced during a study of blood T cell repertoires in COVID-19. Overall study: Collection of acute and convalescent COVID-19 samples took place in the United States, Italy and Spain. T cells, B-cell-depleted T cells, or PBMCs supplied cDNA or gDNA.

CDR3 length equals 13 residues. The V gene lost 3 bases and the J gene lost 11 bases, with 16 bases spanning the gap. Germline V gives CDR1 SGHTA, CDR2 FQGNSA. Original analysis: Estimated nucleated cell counts came from reference gene primer amplification. Clones were sequenced by immunoSEQ multiplex PCR, and TCRdb holds only the in-frame ones, with some missing. For V, J and clone size, that table is used; D and trimming come from the DNA. The table lists around 160,000 clones, roughly 90% of them singletons. The sequenced sample was peripheral blood. The chain uses TRBV7-2 and TRBJ1-1; D gene uncertain. The TCR was taken from a human donor in a cohort sampled during active COVID-19. The CDR3 sequence is CASSLATVSYAFF. The DNA of the CDR3 is TGTGCCAGCAGCTTGGCTACAGTCTCCTATGCTTTCTTT. Combining the CDR3 with reference TRBV7-2 and TRBJ1-1 gives the whole variable domain GAGVSQSPSNKVTEKGKDVELRCDPISGHTALYWYRQSLGQGLEFLIYFQGNSAPDKSGLPSDRFSAERTGGSVSTLTIQRTQQEDSAVYLCASSLATVSYAFFGQGTRLTVV.